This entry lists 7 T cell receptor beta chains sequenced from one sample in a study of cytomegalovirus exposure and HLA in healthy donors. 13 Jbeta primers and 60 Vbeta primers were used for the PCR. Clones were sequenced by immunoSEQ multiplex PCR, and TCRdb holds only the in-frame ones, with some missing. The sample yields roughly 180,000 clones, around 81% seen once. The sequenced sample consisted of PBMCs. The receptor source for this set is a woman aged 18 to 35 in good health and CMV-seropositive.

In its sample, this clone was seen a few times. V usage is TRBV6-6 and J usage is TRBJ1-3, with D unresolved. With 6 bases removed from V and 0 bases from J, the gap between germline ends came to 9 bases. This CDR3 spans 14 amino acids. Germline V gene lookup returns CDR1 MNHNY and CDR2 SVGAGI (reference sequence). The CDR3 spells CASRSGSSGNTIYF. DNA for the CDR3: TGTGCCAGCAGATCGGGTAGCTCTGGAAACACCATATATTTT.

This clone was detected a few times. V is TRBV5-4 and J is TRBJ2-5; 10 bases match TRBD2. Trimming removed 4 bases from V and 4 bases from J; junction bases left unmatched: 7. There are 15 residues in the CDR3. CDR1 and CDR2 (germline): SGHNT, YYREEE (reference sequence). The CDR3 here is CASSPVASGGETQYF. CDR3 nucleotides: TGTGCCAGCAGCCCGGTTGCTAGCGGGGGAGAGACCCAGTACTTC.

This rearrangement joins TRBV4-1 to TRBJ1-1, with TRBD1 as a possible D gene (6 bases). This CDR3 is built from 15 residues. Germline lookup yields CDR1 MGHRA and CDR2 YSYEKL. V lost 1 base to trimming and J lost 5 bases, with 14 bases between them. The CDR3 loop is CASSQGGGAETEAFF. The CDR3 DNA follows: TGCGCCAGCAGCCAAGGGGGGGGCGCAGAGACTGAAGCTTTCTTT.

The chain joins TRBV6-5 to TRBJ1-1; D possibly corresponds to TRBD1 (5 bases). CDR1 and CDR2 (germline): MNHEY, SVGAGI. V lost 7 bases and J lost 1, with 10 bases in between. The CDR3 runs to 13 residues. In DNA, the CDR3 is TGTGCCAGCAATTTGCAGGGGAACACTGAAGCTTTCTTT. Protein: CASNLQGNTEAFF.

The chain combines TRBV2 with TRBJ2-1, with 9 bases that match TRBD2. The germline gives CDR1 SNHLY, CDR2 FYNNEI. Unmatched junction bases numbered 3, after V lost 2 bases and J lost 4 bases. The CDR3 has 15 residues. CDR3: CASSESSGGYNEQFF. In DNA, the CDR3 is TGTGCCAGCAGTGAAAGTAGCGGGGGATACAATGAGCAGTTCTTC.

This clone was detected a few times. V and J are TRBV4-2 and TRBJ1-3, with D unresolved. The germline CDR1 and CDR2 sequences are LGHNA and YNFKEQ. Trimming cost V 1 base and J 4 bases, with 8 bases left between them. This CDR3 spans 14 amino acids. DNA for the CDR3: TGTGCCAGCAGCCAAGTGCTAGAGGGAAACACCATATATTTT. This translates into CASSQVLEGNTIYF.

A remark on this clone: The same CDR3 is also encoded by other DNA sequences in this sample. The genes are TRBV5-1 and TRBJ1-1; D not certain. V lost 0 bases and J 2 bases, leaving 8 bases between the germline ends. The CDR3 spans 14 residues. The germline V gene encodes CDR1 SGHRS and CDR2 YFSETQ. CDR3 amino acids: CASSLANRNTEAFF. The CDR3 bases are TGCGCCAGCAGCTTGGCCAACAGAAACACTGAAGCTTTCTTT.